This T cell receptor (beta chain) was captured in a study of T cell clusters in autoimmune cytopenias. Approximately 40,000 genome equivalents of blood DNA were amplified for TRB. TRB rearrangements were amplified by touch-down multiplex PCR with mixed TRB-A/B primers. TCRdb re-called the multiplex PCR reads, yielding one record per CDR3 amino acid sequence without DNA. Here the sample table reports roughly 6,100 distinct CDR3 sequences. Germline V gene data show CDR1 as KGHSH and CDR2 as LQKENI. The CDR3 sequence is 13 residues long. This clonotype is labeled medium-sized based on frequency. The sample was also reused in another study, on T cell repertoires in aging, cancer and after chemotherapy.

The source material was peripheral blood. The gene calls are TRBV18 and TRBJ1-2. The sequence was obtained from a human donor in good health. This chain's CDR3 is CASSPNSLYGYTF.